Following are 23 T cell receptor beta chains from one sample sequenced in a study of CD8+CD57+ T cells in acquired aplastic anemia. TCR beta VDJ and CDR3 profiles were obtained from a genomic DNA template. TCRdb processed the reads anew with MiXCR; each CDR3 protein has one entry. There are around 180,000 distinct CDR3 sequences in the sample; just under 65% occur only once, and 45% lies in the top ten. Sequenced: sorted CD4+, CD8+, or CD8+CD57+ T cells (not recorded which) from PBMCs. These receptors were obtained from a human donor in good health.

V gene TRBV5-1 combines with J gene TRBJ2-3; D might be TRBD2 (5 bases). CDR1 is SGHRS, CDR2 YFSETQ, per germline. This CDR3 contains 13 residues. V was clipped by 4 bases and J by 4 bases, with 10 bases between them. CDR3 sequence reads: CASSTSSSDTQYF. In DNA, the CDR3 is TGCGCCAGCAGCACTAGTTCGTCAGATACGCAGTATTTT.

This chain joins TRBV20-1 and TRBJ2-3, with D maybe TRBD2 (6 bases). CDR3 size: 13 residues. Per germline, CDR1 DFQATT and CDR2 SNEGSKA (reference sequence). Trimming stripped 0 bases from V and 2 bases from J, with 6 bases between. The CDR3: CSAREDYTDTQYF. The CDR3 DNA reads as TGCAGTGCTAGAGAGGACTACACAGATACGCAGTATTTT.

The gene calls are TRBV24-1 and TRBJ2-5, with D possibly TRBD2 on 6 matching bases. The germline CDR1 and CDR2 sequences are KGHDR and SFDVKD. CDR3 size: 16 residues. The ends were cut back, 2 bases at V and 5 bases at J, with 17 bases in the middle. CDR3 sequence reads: CATSDSGRRVSETQYF. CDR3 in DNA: TGTGCCACCAGTGATTCGGGGCGGAGGGTCAGTGAGACCCAGTACTTC.

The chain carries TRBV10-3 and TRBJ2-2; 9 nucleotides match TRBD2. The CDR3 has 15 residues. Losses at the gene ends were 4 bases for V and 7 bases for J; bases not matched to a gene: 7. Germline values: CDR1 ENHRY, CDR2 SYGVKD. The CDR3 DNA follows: TGTGCCATCAGTGCGAAAGCGGGAGGCGACGGGGAGCTGTTTTTT. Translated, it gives CAISAKAGGDGELFF.

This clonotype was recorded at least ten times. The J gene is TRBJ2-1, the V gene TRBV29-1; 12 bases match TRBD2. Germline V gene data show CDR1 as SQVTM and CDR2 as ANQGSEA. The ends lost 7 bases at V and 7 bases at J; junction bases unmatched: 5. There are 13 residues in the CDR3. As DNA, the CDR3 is TGCAGCGCCGTTGGACTAGCGGGGAATGAGCAGTTCTTC. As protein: CSAVGLAGNEQFF.

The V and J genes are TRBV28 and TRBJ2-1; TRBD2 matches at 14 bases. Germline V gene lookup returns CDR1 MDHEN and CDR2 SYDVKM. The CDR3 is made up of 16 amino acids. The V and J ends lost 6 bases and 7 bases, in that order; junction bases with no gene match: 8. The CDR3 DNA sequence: TGTGCCAGCAGGGGACTAGCGGGAGCAGGTTTAAATGAGCAGTTCTTC. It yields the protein CASRGLAGAGLNEQFF.

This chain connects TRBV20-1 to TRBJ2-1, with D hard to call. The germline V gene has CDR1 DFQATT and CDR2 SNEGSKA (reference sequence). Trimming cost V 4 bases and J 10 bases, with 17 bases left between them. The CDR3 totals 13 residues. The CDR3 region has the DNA TGCAGTGCTAAGAGCACCGGTGTAGAGGAGCAGTTCTTC. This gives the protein CSAKSTGVEEQFF.

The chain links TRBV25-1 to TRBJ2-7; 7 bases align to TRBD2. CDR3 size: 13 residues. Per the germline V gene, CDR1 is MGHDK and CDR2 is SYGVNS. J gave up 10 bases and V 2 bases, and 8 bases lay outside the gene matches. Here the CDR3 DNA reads TGTGCCAGCAGTGAAGCGGGGGTCCAGAAACAGTACTTC. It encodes CASSEAGVQKQYF.

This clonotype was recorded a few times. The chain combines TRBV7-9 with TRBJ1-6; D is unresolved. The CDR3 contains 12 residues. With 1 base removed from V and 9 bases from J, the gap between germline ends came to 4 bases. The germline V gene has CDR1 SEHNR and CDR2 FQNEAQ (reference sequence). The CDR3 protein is CASSLGRSPLHF. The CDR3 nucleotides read TGTGCCAGCAGCTTAGGGCGTTCACCCCTCCACTTT.

The CDR3 reads CASSAELAGATDTQYF. CDR3 in DNA: TGTGCCAGCAGCGCGGAACTAGCGGGGGCCACAGATACGCAGTATTTT. The rearrangement links TRBV9 to TRBJ2-3; 11 nucleotides line up with TRBD2. V trimming: 3 bases; J trimming: 2 bases; junction bases outside the gene matches: 5. Germline loops: CDR1 SGDLS, CDR2 YYNGEE. The CDR3 consists of 16 residues.

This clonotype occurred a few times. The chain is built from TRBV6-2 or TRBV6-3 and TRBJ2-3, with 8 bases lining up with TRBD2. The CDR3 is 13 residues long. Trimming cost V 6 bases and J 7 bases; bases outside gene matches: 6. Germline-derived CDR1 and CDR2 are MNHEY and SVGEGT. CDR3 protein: CASRDRLANTQYF. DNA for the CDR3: TGTGCCAGCAGGGACCGACTAGCGAATACGCAGTATTTT.

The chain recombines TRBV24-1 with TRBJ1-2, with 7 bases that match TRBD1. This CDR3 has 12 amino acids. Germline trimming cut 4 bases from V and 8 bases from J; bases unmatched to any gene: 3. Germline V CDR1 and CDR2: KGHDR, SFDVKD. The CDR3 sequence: CATSDDREGYTF. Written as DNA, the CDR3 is TGTGCCACCAGTGACGACAGGGAAGGCTACACCTTC.

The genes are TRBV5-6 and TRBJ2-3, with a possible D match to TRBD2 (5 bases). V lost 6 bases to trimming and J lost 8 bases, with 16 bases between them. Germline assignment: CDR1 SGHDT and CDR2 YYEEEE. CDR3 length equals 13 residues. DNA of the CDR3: TGTGCCAGCAATTACCTCGGAGGCGCTACGCAGTATTTT. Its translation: CASNYLGGATQYF.

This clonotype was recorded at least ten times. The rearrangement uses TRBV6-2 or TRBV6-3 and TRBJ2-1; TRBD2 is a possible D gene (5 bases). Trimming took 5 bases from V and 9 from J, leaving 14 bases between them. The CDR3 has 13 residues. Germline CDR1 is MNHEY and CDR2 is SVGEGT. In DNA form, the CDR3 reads TGTGCCAGCAGTCCCGGAGTGGCGGGTGAGCAGTTCTTC. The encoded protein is CASSPGVAGEQFF.

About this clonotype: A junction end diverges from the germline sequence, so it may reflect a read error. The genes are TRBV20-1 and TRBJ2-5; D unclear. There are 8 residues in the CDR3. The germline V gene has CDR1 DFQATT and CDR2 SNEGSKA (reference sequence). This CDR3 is CSAREGVF. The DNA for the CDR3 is TGCAGTGCTAGAGAGGGCGTCTTC.

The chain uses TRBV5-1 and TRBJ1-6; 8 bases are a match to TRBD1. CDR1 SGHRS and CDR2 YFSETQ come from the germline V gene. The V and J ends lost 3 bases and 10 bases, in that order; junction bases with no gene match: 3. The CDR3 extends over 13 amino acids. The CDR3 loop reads CASSSGQVSPLHF. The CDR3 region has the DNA TGCGCCAGCAGCTCGGGACAGGTCTCACCCCTCCACTTT.

The DNA of the CDR3 is TGCGCCAGCAGCCTGGACATCAGGACCAACGTCCTGACTTTC. It yields the protein CASSLDIRTNVLTF. V gene TRBV5-1 combines with J gene TRBJ2-6; D perhaps matches TRBD1 (5 bases). The CDR3 contains 14 residues. Trimming left V 4 bases short and J 8 bases short, with 13 bases between. Germline V gene data show CDR1 as SGHRS and CDR2 as YFSETQ.

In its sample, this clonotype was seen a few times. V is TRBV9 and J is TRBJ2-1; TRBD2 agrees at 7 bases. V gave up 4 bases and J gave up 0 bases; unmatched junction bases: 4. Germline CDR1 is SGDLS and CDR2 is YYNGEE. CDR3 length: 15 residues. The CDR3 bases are TGTGCCAGCAGCCAAGCGGGGAGCTCCTACAATGAGCAGTTCTTC. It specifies CASSQAGSSYNEQFF.

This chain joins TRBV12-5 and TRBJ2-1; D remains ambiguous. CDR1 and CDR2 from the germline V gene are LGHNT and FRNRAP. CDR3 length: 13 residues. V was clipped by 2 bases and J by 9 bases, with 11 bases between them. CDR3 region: CASGLITLAEQFF. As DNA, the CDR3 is TGTGCTAGTGGTTTGATTACTCTGGCTGAGCAGTTCTTC.

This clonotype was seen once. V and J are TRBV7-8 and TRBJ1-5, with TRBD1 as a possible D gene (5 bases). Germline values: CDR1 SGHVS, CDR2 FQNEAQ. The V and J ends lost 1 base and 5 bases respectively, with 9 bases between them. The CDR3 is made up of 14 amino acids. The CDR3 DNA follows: TGTGCCAGCAGCTTAGGCGGGACGTATCAGCCCCAGCATTTT. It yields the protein CASSLGGTYQPQHF.

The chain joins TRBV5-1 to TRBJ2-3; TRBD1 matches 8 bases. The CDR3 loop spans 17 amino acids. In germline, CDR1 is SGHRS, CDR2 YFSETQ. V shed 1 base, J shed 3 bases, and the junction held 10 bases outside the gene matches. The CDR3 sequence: CASSLSQGASRTDTQYF. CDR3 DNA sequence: TGCGCCAGCAGCTTGAGTCAGGGGGCTAGTAGGACAGATACGCAGTATTTT.

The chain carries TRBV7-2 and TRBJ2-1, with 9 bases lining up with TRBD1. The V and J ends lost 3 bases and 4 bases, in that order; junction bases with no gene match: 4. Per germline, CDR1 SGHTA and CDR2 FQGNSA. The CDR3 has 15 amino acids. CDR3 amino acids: CASSFAGTGYNEQFF. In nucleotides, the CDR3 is TGTGCCAGCAGCTTCGCCGGGACAGGGTACAATGAGCAGTTCTTC.

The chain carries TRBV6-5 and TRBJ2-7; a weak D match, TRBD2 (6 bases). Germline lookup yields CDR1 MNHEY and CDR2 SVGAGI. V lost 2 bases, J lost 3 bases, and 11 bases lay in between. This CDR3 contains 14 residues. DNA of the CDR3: TGTGCCAGCAGTTACGGGGCGACTAGCTACGAGCAGTACTTC. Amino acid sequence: CASSYGATSYEQYF.